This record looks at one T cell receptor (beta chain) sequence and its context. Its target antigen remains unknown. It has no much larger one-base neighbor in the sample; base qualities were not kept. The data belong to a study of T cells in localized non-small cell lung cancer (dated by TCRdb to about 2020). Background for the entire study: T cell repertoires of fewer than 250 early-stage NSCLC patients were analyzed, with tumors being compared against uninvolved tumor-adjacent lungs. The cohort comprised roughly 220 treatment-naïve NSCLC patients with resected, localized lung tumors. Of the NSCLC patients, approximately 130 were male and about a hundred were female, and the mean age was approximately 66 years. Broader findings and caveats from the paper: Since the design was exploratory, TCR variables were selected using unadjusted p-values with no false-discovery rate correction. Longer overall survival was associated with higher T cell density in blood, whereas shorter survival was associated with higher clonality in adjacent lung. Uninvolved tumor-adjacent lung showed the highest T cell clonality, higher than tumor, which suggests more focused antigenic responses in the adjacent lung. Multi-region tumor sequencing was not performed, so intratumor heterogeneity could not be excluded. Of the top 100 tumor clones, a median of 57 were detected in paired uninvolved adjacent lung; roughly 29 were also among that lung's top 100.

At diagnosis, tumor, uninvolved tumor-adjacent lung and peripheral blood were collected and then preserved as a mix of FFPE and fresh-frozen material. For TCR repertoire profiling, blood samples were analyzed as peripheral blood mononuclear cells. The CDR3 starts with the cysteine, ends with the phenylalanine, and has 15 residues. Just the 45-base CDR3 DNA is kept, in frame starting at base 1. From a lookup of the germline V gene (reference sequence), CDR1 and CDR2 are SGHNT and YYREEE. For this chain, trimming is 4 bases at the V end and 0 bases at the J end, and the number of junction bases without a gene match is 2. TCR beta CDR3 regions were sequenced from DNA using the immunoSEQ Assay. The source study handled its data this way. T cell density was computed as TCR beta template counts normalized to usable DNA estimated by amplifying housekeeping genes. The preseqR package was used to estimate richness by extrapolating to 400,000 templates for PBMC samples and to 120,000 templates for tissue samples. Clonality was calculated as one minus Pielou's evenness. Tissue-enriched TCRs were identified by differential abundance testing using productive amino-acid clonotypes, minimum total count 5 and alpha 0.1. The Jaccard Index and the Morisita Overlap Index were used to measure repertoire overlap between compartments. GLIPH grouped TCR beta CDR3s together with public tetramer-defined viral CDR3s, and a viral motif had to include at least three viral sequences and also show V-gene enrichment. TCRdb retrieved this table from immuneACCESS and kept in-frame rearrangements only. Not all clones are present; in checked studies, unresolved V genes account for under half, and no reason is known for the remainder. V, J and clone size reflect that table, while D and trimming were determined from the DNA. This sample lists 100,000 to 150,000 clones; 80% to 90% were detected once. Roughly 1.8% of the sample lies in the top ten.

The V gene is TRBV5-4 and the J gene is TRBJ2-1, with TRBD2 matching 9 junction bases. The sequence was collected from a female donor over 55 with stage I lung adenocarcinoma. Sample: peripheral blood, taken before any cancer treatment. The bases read TGTGCCAGCAGCCTTAGCGGGGGCTCCTACAATGAGCAGTTCTTC. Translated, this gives CASSLSGGSYNEQFF.